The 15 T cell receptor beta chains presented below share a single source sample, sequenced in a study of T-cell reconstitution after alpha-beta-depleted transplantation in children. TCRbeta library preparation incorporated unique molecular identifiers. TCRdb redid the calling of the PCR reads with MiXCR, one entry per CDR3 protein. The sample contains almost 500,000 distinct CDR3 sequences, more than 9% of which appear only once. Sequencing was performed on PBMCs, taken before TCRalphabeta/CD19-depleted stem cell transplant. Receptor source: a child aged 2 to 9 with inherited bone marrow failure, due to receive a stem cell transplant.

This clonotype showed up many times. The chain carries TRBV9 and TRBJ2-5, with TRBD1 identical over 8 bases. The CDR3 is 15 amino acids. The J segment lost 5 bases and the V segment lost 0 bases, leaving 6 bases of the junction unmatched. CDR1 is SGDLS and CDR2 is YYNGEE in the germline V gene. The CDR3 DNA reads TGTGCCAGCAGCGTAGGGCAGGGGGCAGTGGAGACCCAGTACTTC. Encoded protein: CASSVGQGAVETQYF.

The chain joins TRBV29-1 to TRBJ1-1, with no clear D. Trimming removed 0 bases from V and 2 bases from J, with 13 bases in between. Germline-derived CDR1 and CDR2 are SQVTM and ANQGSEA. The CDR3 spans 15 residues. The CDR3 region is CSVEDHLAINTEAFF. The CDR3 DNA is TGCAGCGTTGAAGATCACCTGGCGATTAACACTGAAGCTTTCTTT.

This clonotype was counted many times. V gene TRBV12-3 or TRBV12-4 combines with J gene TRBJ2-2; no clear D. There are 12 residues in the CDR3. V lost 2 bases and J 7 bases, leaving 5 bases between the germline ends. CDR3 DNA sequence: TGTGCCAGCAGTTTAAGTATCGGGGAGCTGTTTTTT. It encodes CASSLSIGELFF.

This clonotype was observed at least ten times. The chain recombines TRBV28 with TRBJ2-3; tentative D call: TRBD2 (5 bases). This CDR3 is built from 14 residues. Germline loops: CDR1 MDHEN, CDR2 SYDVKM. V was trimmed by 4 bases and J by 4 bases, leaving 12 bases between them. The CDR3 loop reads CASSSVLGADTQYF. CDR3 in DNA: TGTGCCAGCAGTTCGGTCCTCGGGGCAGATACGCAGTATTTT.

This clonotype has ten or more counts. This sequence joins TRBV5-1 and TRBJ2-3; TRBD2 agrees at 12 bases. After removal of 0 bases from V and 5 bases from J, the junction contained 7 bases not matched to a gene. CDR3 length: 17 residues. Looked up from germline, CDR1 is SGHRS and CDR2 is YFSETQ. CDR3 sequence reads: CASSLVASGRAQDTQYF. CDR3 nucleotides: TGCGCCAGCAGCTTGGTGGCTAGCGGGAGGGCCCAAGATACGCAGTATTTT.

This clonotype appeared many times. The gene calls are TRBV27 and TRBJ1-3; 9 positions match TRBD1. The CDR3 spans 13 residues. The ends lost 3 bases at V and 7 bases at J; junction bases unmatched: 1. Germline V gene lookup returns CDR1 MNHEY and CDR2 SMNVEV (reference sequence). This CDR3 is CASSFDRGNTIYF. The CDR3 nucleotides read TGTGCCAGCAGTTTTGACAGGGGGAACACCATATATTTT.

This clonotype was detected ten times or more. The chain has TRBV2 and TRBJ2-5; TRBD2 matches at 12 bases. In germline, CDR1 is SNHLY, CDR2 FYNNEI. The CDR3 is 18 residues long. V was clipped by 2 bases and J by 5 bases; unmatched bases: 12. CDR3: CASSEYLAGGPTQETQYF. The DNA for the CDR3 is TGTGCCAGCAGTGAATACCTAGCGGGAGGGCCTACTCAGGAGACCCAGTACTTC.

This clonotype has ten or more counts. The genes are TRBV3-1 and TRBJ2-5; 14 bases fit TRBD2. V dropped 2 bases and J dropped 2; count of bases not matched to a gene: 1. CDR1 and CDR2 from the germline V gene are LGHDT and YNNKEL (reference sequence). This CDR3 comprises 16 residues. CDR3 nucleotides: TGTGCCAGCAGCCAAAGACTAGCGGGAGGGCAAGAGACCCAGTACTTC. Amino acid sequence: CASSQRLAGGQETQYF.

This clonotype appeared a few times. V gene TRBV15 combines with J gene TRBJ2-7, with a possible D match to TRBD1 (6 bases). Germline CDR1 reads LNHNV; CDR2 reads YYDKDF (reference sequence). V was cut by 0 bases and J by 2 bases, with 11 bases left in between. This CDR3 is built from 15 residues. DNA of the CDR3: TGTGCCACCAGCAGAGAAACAGGGACGCCCTACGAGCAGTACTTC. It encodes CATSRETGTPYEQYF. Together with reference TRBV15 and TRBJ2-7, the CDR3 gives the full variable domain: DAMVIQNPRYQVTQFGKPVTLSCSQTLNHNVMYWYQQKSSQAPKLLFHYYDKDFNNEADTPDNFQSRRPNTSFCFLDIRSPGLGDTAMYLCATSRETGTPYEQYFGPGTRLTVT.

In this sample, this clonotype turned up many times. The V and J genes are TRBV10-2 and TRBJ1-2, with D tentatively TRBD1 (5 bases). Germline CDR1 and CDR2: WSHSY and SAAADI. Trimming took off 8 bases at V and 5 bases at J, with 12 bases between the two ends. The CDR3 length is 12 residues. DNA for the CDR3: TGCGCCAGCGCCGGCGAGGGGTATGGCTACACCTTC. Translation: CASAGEGYGYTF.

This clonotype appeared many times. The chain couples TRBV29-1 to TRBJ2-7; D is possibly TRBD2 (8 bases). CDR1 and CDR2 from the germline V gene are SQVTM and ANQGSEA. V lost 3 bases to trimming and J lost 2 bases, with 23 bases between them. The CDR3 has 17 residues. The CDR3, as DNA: TGCAGCGTTGAGGGCAGGGGGGGCAGGACTAGCCCCTACGAGCAGTACTTC. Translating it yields CSVEGRGGRTSPYEQYF.

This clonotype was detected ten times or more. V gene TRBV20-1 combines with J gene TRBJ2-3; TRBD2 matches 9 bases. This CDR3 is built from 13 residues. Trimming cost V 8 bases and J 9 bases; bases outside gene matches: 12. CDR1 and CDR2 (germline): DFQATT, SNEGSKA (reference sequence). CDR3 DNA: TGCAGTCCCCAGCGGGAGGAGGCGGGCACGCAGTATTTT. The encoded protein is CSPQREEAGTQYF.

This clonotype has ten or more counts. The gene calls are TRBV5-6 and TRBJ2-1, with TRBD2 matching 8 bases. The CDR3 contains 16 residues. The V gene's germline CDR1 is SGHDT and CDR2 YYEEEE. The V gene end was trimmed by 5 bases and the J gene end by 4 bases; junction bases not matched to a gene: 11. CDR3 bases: TGTGCCAGCAGGATTAAAGCGGGAGTGAAATACAATGAGCAGTTCTTC. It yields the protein CASRIKAGVKYNEQFF.

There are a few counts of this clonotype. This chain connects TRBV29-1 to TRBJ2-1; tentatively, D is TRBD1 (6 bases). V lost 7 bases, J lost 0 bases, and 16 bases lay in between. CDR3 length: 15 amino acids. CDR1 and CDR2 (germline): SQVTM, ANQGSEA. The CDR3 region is CSARYGRGSYNEQFF. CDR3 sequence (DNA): TGCAGCGCCCGCTACGGCAGGGGCTCCTACAATGAGCAGTTCTTC.

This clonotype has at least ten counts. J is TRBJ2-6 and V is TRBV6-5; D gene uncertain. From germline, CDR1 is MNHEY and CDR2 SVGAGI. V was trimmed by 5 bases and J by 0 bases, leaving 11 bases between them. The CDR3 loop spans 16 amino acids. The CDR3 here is CASSRPGISGANVLTF. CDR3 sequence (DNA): TGTGCCAGCAGTCGACCCGGTATCTCTGGGGCCAACGTCCTGACTTTC.